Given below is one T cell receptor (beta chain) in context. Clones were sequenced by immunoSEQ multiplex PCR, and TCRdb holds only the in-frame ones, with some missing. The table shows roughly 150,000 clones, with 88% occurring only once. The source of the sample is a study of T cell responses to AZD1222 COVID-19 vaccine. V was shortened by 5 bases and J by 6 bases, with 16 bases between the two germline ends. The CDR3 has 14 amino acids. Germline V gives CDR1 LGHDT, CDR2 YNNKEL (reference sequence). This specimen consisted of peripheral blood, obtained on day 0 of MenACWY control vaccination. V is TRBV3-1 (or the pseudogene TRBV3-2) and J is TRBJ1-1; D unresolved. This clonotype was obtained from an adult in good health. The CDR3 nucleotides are TGTGCCAGCAGCTTCCCGGCTCTCTGGGCTGAAGCTTTCTTT. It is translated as CASSFPALWAEAFF.